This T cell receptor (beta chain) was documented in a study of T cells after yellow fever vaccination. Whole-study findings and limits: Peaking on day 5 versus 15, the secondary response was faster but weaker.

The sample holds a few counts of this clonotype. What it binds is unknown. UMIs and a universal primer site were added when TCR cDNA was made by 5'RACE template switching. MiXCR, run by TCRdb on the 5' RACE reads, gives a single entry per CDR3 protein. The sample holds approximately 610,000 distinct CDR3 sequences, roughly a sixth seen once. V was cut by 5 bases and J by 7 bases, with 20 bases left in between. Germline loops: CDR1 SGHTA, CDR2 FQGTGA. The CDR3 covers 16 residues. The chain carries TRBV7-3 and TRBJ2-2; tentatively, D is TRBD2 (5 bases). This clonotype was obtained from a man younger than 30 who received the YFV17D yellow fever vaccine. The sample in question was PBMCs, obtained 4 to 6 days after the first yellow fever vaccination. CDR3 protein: CASSRLTPGWGGELFF. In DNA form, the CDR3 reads TGTGCCAGCAGCCGACTTACTCCGGGGTGGGGCGGGGAGCTGTTTTTT. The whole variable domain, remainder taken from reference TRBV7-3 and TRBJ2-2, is GAGVSQTPSNKVTEKGKYVELRCDPISGHTALYWYRQSLGQGPEFLIYFQGTGAADDSGLPNDRFFAVRPEGSVSTLKIQRTERGDSAVYLCASSRLTPGWGGELFFGEGSRLTVL.